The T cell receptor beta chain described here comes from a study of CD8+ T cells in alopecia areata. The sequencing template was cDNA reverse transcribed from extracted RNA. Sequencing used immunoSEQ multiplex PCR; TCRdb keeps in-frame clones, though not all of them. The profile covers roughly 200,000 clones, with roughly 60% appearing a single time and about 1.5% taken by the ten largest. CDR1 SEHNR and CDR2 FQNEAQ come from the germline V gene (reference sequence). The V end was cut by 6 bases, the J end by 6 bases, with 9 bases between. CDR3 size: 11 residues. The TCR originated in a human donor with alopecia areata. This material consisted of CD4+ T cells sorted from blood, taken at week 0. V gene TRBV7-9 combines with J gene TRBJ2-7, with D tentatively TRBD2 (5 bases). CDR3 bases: TGTGCCAGCAGGGGAAGCGGCGAGCAGTACTTC. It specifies CASRGSGEQYF.